What follows are 14 T cell receptor beta chains derived from one specimen sequenced in a study of beta chain features in type 1 diabetes. Points from the study as a whole: All four CD4+ subsets from Type 1 diabetes patients carried moderately but significantly shorter TCRB CDR3s.

Expressed TCRB transcripts were sequenced because the isolated RNA had all been reverse transcribed beforehand. TCRdb's table, derived via immunoSEQ multiplex PCR, lists solely in-frame clones and lacks some. Counted here are under 850,000 clones, roughly 13% occurring once; the ten biggest clones make up 0.022%. These receptors lack a known antigen. Source material: naive CD4+ T cells from blood. The source is a young man with type 1 diabetes.

Here the CDR3 DNA reads TGCAGCGTCCGGGCCGATAGCGATGAGCAGTTCTTC. It codes for CSVRADSDEQFF. The rearrangement uses TRBV29-1 and TRBJ2-1; perhaps TRBD2 as D (5 bases). CDR1 is SQVTM, CDR2 ANQGSEA, per germline. The CDR3 loop spans 12 amino acids. V dropped 6 bases and J dropped 8 bases, with 14 bases sitting between them.

The sample holds a few counts of this clone. CDR3 in amino acids: CASSPRGIAGGPYNEQFF. The CDR3 coding sequence is TGTGCCAGCAGCCCCCGGGGGATAGCGGGGGGACCCTACAATGAGCAGTTCTTC. This rearrangement joins TRBV9 to TRBJ2-1, with 10 positions matching TRBD2. The germline gives CDR1 SGDLS, CDR2 YYNGEE. Germline trimming cut 4 bases from V and 2 bases from J; bases unmatched to any gene: 12. This CDR3 region has 18 residues.

The genes are TRBV7-2 and TRBJ2-1; weak D call: TRBD1 (6 bases). The CDR3 spans 13 residues. The germline V gene has CDR1 SGHTA and CDR2 FQGNSA. V was cut by 5 bases and J by 4 bases, with 9 bases left in between. The CDR3 DNA is TGTGCCAGCAGCCTCCAGGGGTACAATGAGCAGTTCTTC. It yields the protein CASSLQGYNEQFF.

This clone was seen only a few times. The J gene is TRBJ2-3, the V gene TRBV10-3; TRBD1 is a possible D gene (5 bases). Trimming shortened V by 5 bases and J by 6 bases, and 9 bases separated the two germline ends. The CDR3 consists of 12 residues. Germline V CDR1 and CDR2: ENHRY, SYGVKD. CDR3 bases: TGTGCCATCAGTCAGGGCCCCGATACGCAGTATTTT. It encodes CAISQGPDTQYF.

J is TRBJ1-5 and V is TRBV21-1. TRBV21-1 is given as a pseudogene. The CDR3 is 14 amino acids. In DNA, the CDR3 is TGTGCCAGCAGCAAAGGGCAGAGAAATCAGCCCCAGCATTTT. It encodes CASSKGQRNQPQHF.

The chain combines TRBV2 with TRBJ2-2; D is undetermined. The CDR3 runs 11 residues. V was pared by 6 bases and J by 5 bases, with 4 bases between. Per germline, CDR1 SNHLY and CDR2 FYNNEI. In nucleotides, the CDR3 is TGTGCCAGCAGCGCGACCGGGGAGCTGTTTTTT. Residues: CASSATGELFF.

This clone was seen a handful of times. J is TRBJ2-6 and V is TRBV7-9, with a tentative D call TRBD1 (6 bases). The V end was cut by 3 bases, the J end by 0 bases, with 15 bases between. Germline CDR1 reads SEHNR; CDR2 reads FQNEAQ (reference sequence). The CDR3 is made up of 18 amino acids. CDR3 bases: TGTGCCAGCAGCTTGCGGACAGTTCTCTCCTCTGGGGCCAACGTCCTGACTTTC. The encoded protein is CASSLRTVLSSGANVLTF.

A few counts support this clone. The rearrangement joins TRBV29-1 to TRBJ2-3; tentative D call: TRBD2 (6 bases). The V end was cut by 6 bases, the J end by 1 base, with 17 bases between. Germline V CDR1 and CDR2: SQVTM, ANQGSEA. The CDR3 has 15 residues. Here the CDR3 reads CSVSGTGVGTDTQYF. CDR3 nucleotides: TGCAGCGTCTCCGGGACGGGGGTAGGCACAGATACGCAGTATTTT.

This rearrangement joins TRBV7-8 to TRBJ1-2; D is uncertain. The CDR3 length is 14 residues. Trimming removed 0 bases from V and 8 bases from J, with 13 bases in between. The germline V gene encodes CDR1 SGHVS and CDR2 FQNEAQ. The DNA for the CDR3 is TGTGCCAGCAGCTTAGCACCTCAAGCGGAGGGCTACACCTTC. Encoded protein: CASSLAPQAEGYTF.

This clone was seen a few times. V and J are TRBV30 and TRBJ2-7; D is unclear. V was trimmed by 0 bases and J by 0 bases, leaving 12 bases between them. This CDR3 has 15 residues. Germline V gene lookup returns CDR1 GTSNPN and CDR2 SVGIG (reference sequence). The CDR3 region is CAWSVASLGSYEQYF. In DNA form, the CDR3 reads TGTGCCTGGAGTGTAGCCTCATTGGGCTCCTACGAGCAGTACTTC.

The rearrangement uses TRBV21-1 and TRBJ2-4; the table's D call of TRBD2 was not tested on the DNA. TRBV21-1 is a pseudogene. The CDR3 length is 13 residues. In nucleotides, the CDR3 is TGTGCCAGCAGCAAAGAACGGGGTGACATTCAGTACTTC. It is translated as CASSKERGDIQYF.

This clone was seen more than once but under ten times. The chain couples TRBV6-1 to TRBJ2-6, with D unclear. The V end was cut by 5 bases, the J end by 7 bases, with 9 bases between. The length of the CDR3 is 13 residues. From germline, CDR1 is MNHNS and CDR2 SASEGT. The CDR3 loop reads CASSISVANVLTF. The CDR3 DNA is TGTGCCAGCAGTATCAGTGTAGCCAACGTCCTGACTTTC.

This clone was seen a few times. CDR3 DNA: TGTGCCAGTTCTGTGGAGTGGGCGCAGTATTTT. Amino acid sequence: CASSVEWAQYF. This chain connects TRBV2 to TRBJ2-3; D unresolved. V was pared by 9 bases and J by 10 bases, with 14 bases between. This CDR3 region has 11 residues. CDR1 and CDR2 from the germline V gene are SNHLY and FYNNEI.

This chain joins TRBV18 and TRBJ1-6, with 11 bases fitting TRBD1. The trim removed 6 bases at V and 10 bases at J, leaving 5 bases unmatched. The CDR3 length is 14 residues. Germline lookup yields CDR1 KGHSH and CDR2 LQKENI. CDR3 sequence (DNA): TGTGCCAGCTCCTCGGGACAGGGGGGATCACCCCTCCACTTT. Its translation: CASSSGQGGSPLHF.